This T cell receptor beta chain was sequenced in a study of T-cell reconstitution after alpha-beta-depleted transplantation in children. Study-level points and caveats: By one year post-transplant, T-cell counts and diversity largely arose from T cells that were newly produced. Some patients owed their high day-60 TCRbeta diversity to surviving recipient T cells and thymic progenitors. Reported findings indicate that, about two months after transplant, alpha-beta T cells came from several hundred expanded clones, which were derived from non-depleted graft cells.

From germline, CDR1 is MNHNS and CDR2 SASEGT. With V trimmed by 5 bases and J by 5 bases, 14 bases remained unmatched. The CDR3 is 17 residues long. Unique molecular identifiers were incorporated when the TCRbeta library was constructed. TCRdb itself ran the PCR reads through MiXCR, one entry per CDR3 protein. The table shows 400,000 to 450,000 distinct CDR3 sequences, with 43% occurring only once. This clonotype has only a few counts. Its specificity is not known. The V gene is TRBV6-1, the J gene TRBJ2-5; TRBD1 aligns across 10 bases. The TCR originated in a girl aged 2 to 10 with aplastic anemia, due to receive a stem cell transplant. The input for sequencing was PBMCs, taken before TCRalphabeta/CD19-depleted stem cell transplant. The CDR3 nucleotides are TGTGCCAGCAGTCCGGGACAGGGGCCCCTGGTGAGCGAGACCCAGTACTTC. Its protein product is CASSPGQGPLVSETQYF.